This TCR beta chain is from a study of T cell responses to AZD1222 COVID-19 vaccine. Study-level background: It was second doses at about 4 or about 12 weeks that were pooled.

This CDR3 comprises 15 residues. The V gene's germline CDR1 is SGHAT and CDR2 FQDESV (reference sequence). V lost 4 bases, J lost 1 base, and 6 bases stayed unmatched. General study findings and limits: Vaccine-associated CD4 TCRs spanned spike, dominant at 160-218 and 743-854. Only after the peak T cell response were repertoires sampled.

Data came from immunoSEQ multiplex PCR; TCRdb stores just in-frame clones and leaves some out. There are more than 90,000 clones in the sample; over 75% occur only once, and 1.3% lies in the top ten. To note about this clone: Its target is not known.

The sequence was collected from an adult in good health. This rearrangement joins TRBV11-1 to TRBJ2-7, with TRBD1 matching over 8 bases. Sequencing was performed on peripheral blood, taken on day 0 of AZD1222 vaccination. For the CDR3, the DNA is TGTGCCAGCAGCTCCGACAGGGGACATTCCTACGAGCAGTACTTC. It encodes CASSSDRGHSYEQYF.